This TCR beta chain was documented in a study of cytomegalovirus exposure and HLA in healthy donors. Overall study results and limits: As immune exposure information, only CMV serostatus was available. There were some public TCRs occurring in many donors, but most TCR sequences were rare.

A note on this clone: Its specificity is unknown.

The CDR3 has 14 residues. V dropped 2 bases and J dropped 1 base, with 9 bases sitting between them. Germline values: CDR1 MNHEY, CDR2 SMNVEV (reference sequence). Amplification used 60 Vbeta primers and 13 Jbeta primers. Assay used: immunoSEQ multiplex PCR; TCRdb lists only in-frame clones, some missing. The sample lists about 130,000 clones, about three quarters occurring once. This TCR was sampled from a woman aged 60-75 years in good health and CMV-seropositive. Material: PBMCs. The chain carries TRBV27 and TRBJ2-7; TRBD1 might be the D (5 bases). CDR3 sequence reads: CASSLKGLSYEQYF. In DNA, the CDR3 is TGTGCCAGCAGTTTAAAGGGGCTTTCCTACGAGCAGTACTTC.